The entry below gives a single T cell receptor beta chain sequence along with its context. Its cognate antigen is unknown. Method: immunoSEQ multiplex PCR; TCRdb's copy keeps in-frame clones and lacks some. The table shows some 150,000 clones, with 92% occurring only once. The data are from a study of T cell responses to AZD1222 COVID-19 vaccine. General study points: None of the repertoires were sampled until the peak T cell response had passed. The CD4 TCRs associated with vaccination extended across spike and predominated at 160-218 and 743-854. Spike-specific TCR breadth and depth both grew after two AZD1222 doses.

The sequence derives from an adult in good health. The sequencing here drew on peripheral blood, taken on day 0 of MenACWY control vaccination.

The CDR3 here is CASLDRGIYGYTF. The CDR3 bases are TGTGCCAGCCTCGACAGGGGAATCTATGGCTACACCTTC. V gene TRBV7-2 combines with J gene TRBJ1-2, with 8 nucleotides matching TRBD1. Trimming cost V 8 bases and J 4 bases; bases outside gene matches: 6. Germline values: CDR1 SGHTA, CDR2 FQGNSA. CDR3 size: 13 residues.